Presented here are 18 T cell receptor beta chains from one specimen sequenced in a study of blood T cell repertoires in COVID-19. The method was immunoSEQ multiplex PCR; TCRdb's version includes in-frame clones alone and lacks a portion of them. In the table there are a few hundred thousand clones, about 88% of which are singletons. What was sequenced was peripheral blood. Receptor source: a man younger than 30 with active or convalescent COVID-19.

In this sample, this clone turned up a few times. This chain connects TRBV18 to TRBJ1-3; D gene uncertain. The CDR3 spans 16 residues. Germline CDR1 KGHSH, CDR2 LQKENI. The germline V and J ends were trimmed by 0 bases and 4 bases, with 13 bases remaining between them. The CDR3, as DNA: TGTGCCAGCTCACCACCCCCGGAGGGTTGGGGAAACACCATATATTTT. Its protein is CASSPPPEGWGNTIYF.

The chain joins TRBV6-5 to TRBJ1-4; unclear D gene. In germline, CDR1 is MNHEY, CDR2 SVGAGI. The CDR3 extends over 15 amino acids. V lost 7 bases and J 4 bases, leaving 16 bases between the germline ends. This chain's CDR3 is CASKESGSFNEKLFF. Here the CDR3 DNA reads TGTGCCAGCAAGGAGAGTGGGAGTTTTAATGAAAAACTGTTTTTT.

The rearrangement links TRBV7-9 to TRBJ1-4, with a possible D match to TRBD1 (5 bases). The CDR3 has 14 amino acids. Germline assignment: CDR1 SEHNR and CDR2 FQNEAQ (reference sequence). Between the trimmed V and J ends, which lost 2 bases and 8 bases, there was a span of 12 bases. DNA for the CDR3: TGTGCCAGCAGCTTATCTCTCACAGGCGAAAAACTGTTTTTT. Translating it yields CASSLSLTGEKLFF.

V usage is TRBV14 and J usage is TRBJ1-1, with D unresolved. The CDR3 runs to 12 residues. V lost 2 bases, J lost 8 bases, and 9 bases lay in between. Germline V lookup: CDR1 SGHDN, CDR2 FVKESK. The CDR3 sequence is CASSQSREEAFF. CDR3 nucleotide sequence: TGTGCCAGCAGCCAAAGTCGGGAGGAAGCTTTCTTT.

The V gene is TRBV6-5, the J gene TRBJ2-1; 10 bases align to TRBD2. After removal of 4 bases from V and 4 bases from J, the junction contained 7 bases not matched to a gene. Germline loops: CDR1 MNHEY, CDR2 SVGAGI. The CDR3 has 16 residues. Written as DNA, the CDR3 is TGTGCCAGCAGTTCAAGACTTAGCGGGAGGTACAATGAGCAGTTCTTC. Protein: CASSSRLSGRYNEQFF.

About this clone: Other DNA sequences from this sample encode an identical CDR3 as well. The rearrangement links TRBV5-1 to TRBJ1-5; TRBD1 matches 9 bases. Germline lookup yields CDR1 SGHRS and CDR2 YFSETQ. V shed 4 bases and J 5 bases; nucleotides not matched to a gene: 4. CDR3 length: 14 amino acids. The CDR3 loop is CASSPGQGDQPQHF. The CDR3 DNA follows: TGCGCCAGCAGCCCGGGACAGGGAGATCAGCCCCAGCATTTT.

The CDR3 nucleotides are TGTGCCAGCAGCTTAGCAGCGGACAGGGCCAACTATGGCTACACCTTC. Translated, it gives CASSLAADRANYGYTF. The J gene is TRBJ1-2, the V gene TRBV7-9; 8 positions agree with TRBD1. CDR1 and CDR2 from the germline V gene are SEHNR and FQNEAQ (reference sequence). There are 16 residues in the CDR3. Trimming at V came to 0 bases and at J to 2 bases, leaving 5 bases not matched to a gene.

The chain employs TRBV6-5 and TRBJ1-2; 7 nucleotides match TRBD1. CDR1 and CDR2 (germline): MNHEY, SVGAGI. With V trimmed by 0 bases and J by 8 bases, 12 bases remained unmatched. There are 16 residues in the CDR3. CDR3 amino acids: CASSYSRQGGSWGYTF. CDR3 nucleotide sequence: TGTGCCAGCAGTTACTCCCGACAGGGTGGGTCTTGGGGCTACACCTTC.

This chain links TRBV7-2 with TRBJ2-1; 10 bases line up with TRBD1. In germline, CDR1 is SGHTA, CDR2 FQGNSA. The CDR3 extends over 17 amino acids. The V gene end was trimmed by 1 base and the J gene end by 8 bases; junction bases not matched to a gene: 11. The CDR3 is CASSLGGRDRGQDEQFF. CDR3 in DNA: TGTGCCAGCAGCTTAGGAGGCCGGGACAGGGGACAGGATGAGCAGTTCTTC.

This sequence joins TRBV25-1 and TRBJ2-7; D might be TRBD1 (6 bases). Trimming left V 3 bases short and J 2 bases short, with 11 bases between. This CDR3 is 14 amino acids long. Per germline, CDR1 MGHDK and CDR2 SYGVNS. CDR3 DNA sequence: TGTGCCAGCAGTGATGAGGGGGAACCCTACGAGCAGTACTTC. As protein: CASSDEGEPYEQYF.

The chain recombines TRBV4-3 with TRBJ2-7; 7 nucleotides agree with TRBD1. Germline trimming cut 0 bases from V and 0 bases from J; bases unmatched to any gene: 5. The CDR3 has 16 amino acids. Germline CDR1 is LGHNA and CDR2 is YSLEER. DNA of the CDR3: TGCGCCAGCAGCCAAGATCGGTGGGACAGCTCCTACGAGCAGTACTTC. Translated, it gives CASSQDRWDSSYEQYF.

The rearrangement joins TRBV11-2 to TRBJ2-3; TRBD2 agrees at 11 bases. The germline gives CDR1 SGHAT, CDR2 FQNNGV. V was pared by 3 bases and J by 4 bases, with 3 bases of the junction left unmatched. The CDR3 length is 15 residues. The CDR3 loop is CASSLIAGGADTQYF. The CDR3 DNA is TGTGCCAGCAGCTTGATAGCGGGAGGGGCAGATACGCAGTATTTT.

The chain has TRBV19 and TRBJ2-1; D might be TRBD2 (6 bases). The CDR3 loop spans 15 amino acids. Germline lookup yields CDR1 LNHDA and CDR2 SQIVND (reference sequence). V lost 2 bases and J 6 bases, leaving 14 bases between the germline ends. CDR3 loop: CASSIIASAGNEQFF. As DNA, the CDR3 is TGTGCCAGTAGTATAATCGCTAGCGCTGGCAATGAGCAGTTCTTC.

CDR3: CASSVSGTYSNQPQHF. For the CDR3, the DNA is TGTGCCAGCAGTGTTTCGGGGACTTATAGCAATCAGCCCCAGCATTTT. The chain combines TRBV2 with TRBJ1-5; weak D call: TRBD1 (5 bases). This CDR3 spans 16 amino acids. CDR1 SNHLY and CDR2 FYNNEI come from the germline V gene. Trimming shortened V by 4 bases and J by 0 bases, and 13 bases separated the two germline ends.

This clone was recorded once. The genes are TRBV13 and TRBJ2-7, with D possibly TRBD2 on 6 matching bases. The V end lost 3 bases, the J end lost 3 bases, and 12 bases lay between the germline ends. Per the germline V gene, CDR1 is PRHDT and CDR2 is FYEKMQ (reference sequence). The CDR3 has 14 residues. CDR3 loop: CASSFSLANYEQYF. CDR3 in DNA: TGTGCCAGCAGCTTTAGTCTAGCGAACTACGAGCAGTACTTC. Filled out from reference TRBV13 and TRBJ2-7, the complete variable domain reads AAGVIQSPRHLIKEKRETATLKCYPIPRHDTVYWYQQGPGQDPQFLISFYEKMQSDKGSIPDRFSAQQFSDYHSELNMSSLELGDSALYFCASSFSLANYEQYFGPGTRLTVT.

The CDR3 here is CASRVPGTKDEQYF. In DNA form, the CDR3 reads TGTGCCAGCAGGGTCCCGGGGACAAAGGACGAGCAGTACTTC. The V and J genes are TRBV27 and TRBJ2-7; a possible D gene is TRBD1 (6 bases). With 6 bases removed from V and 5 bases from J, the gap between germline ends came to 17 bases. The CDR3 contains 14 residues. The germline CDR1 and CDR2 sequences are MNHEY and SMNVEV (reference sequence).

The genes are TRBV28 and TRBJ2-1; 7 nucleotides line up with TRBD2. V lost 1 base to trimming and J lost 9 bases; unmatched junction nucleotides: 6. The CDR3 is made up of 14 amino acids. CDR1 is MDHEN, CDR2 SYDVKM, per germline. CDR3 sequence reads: CASSLFSGVGEQFF. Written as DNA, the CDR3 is TGTGCCAGCAGTTTATTCAGCGGGGTGGGTGAGCAGTTCTTC.

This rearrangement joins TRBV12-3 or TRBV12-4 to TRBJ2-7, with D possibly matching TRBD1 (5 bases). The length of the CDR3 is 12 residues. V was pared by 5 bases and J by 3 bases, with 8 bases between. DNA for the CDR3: TGTGCCAGCAGTCGGACATACTACGAGCAGTACTTC. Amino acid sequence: CASSRTYYEQYF.